These 18 T cell receptor beta chains came from one sample sequenced in a study of identical twins. Each CDR3 protein gets one entry after TCRdb re-called the 5' RACE reads with MiXCR. The sample records around 340,000 distinct CDR3 sequences, 9% being singletons. What was sequenced was naive T cells sorted from blood. The receptors come from a woman in her 50s in good health.

This clonotype was seen a few times. The chain links TRBV7-3 to TRBJ2-7; D is undetermined. The V gene's germline CDR1 is SGHTA and CDR2 FQGTGA. The CDR3 consists of 15 residues. V lost 6 bases to trimming and J lost 3 bases, with 18 bases between them. In DNA, the CDR3 is TGTGCCAGCAGGGCAACTCCGGGTCCCGGCTACGAGCAGTACTTC. Encoded protein: CASRATPGPGYEQYF.

This clonotype turned up a few times. This rearrangement joins TRBV14 to TRBJ1-1; D perhaps matches TRBD1 (6 bases). There are 12 residues in the CDR3. Trimming removed 3 bases from V and 7 bases from J, with 9 bases in between. Germline V gene lookup returns CDR1 SGHDN and CDR2 FVKESK. CDR3 sequence: CASSHLDSEAFF. CDR3 nucleotide sequence: TGTGCCAGCAGCCACCTGGACAGTGAAGCTTTCTTT.

The chain has TRBV4-1 and TRBJ1-3; D gene uncertain. CDR1 MGHRA and CDR2 YSYEKL come from the germline V gene. The CDR3 runs to 16 residues. Trimming removed 5 bases from V and 0 bases from J, with 14 bases in between. CDR3 bases: TGCGCCAGCAGCGTTCTGGTGACTCTCTCTGGAAACACCATATATTTT. Amino acids: CASSVLVTLSGNTIYF.

The table lists this clonotype with many counts. This chain links TRBV12-3 or TRBV12-4 with TRBJ2-1; 13 bases line up with TRBD2. After removal of 1 base from V and 8 bases from J, the junction contained 5 bases not matched to a gene. This CDR3 is built from 16 residues. As DNA, the CDR3 is TGTGCCAGCAGTTTAGGAACTAGCGGGAGGGGGGATGAGCAGTTCTTC. This sequence encodes CASSLGTSGRGDEQFF.

At least ten counts were recorded for this clonotype. The gene calls are TRBV24-1 and TRBJ2-3; TRBD2 aligns across 14 bases. V shed 1 base, J shed 1 base, and the junction held 3 bases outside the gene matches. The CDR3 extends over 18 amino acids. CDR1 is KGHDR and CDR2 is SFDVKD in the germline V gene. The chain's CDR3 is CATSDLPGLAGGTDTQYF. The DNA of the CDR3 is TGTGCCACCAGTGATTTACCGGGACTAGCGGGAGGCACAGATACGCAGTATTTT.

A few counts support this clonotype. The chain employs TRBV15 and TRBJ1-5, with TRBD1 identical over 8 bases. The CDR3 totals 17 residues. CDR1 and CDR2 from the germline V gene are LNHNV and YYDKDF (reference sequence). Trimming took 5 bases from V and 5 from J; bases not matched to a gene: 14. The CDR3 here is CATSGDRGRSWDQPQHF. The CDR3 coding sequence is TGTGCCACCAGCGGTGACAGGGGAAGGAGTTGGGATCAGCCCCAGCATTTT.

This clonotype was recorded once. V is TRBV9 and J is TRBJ2-3; D gene ambiguous. CDR3 size: 15 residues. Deletions cut 0 bases from V and 0 bases from J, with 8 bases between. Germline CDR1 and CDR2: SGDLS and YYNGEE. CDR3 nucleotide sequence: TGTGCCAGCAGCGTAGATCTAGTCAGCACAGATACGCAGTATTTT. Its translation is CASSVDLVSTDTQYF.

This clonotype was picked up a small number of times. The chain combines TRBV12-5 with TRBJ2-1, with a possible D match to TRBD2 (6 bases). This CDR3 has 16 amino acids. Deletions cut 0 bases from V and 7 bases from J, with 16 bases between. Germline V CDR1 and CDR2: LGHNT, FRNRAP. DNA for the CDR3: TGTGCTAGTGGTTTGGTACTCGGTAGCGGTTGGAATGAGCAGTTCTTC. Translating it yields CASGLVLGSGWNEQFF. Full variable domain (outside the CDR3, taken from reference TRBV12-5 and TRBJ2-1): DARVTQTPRHKVTEMGQEVTMRCQPILGHNTVFWYRQTMMQGLELLAYFRNRAPLDDSGMPKDRFSAEMPDATLATLKIQPSEPRDSAVYFCASGLVLGSGWNEQFFGPGTRLTVL.

This clonotype showed up just a few times. V and J are TRBV12-5 and TRBJ1-1; tentatively, D is TRBD1 (5 bases). The V and J ends lost 1 base and 0 bases respectively, with 12 bases between them. The length of the CDR3 is 16 residues. CDR1 is LGHNT, CDR2 FRNRAP, per germline. CDR3 in amino acids: CASGLGQHLMNTEAFF. CDR3 DNA: TGTGCTAGTGGTTTGGGACAGCACCTTATGAACACTGAAGCTTTCTTT. Together with reference TRBV12-5 and TRBJ1-1, the CDR3 gives the full variable domain: DARVTQTPRHKVTEMGQEVTMRCQPILGHNTVFWYRQTMMQGLELLAYFRNRAPLDDSGMPKDRFSAEMPDATLATLKIQPSEPRDSAVYFCASGLGQHLMNTEAFFGQGTRLTVV.

The chain couples TRBV15 to TRBJ1-3; D is possibly TRBD1 (6 bases). Trimming left V 7 bases short and J 2 bases short, with 12 bases between. Per the germline V gene, CDR1 is LNHNV and CDR2 is YYDKDF (reference sequence). The CDR3 has 14 residues. The CDR3 DNA follows: TGTGCCACCAACCTAGGGGGGACTGGAAACACCATATATTTT. This codes for CATNLGGTGNTIYF.

The V and J genes are TRBV7-3 and TRBJ2-3, with unresolved D. Germline lookup yields CDR1 SGHTA and CDR2 FQGTGA. Trimming shortened V by 3 bases and J by 6 bases, and 10 bases separated the two germline ends. The CDR3 spans 13 residues. CDR3 sequence: CASSFIGKDTQYF. The CDR3 DNA reads TGTGCCAGCAGCTTTATAGGCAAGGATACGCAGTATTTT.

This clonotype has only a few counts. V and J are TRBV3-1 and TRBJ1-1, with D unclear. Germline-derived CDR1 and CDR2 are LGHDT and YNNKEL (reference sequence). V shed 3 bases and J shed 3 bases, with 8 bases lying between them. The CDR3 covers 13 residues. This CDR3 reads CASSQGLYTEAFF. The CDR3 nucleotides are TGTGCCAGCAGCCAGGGTTTGTACACTGAAGCTTTCTTT.

This clonotype was observed at least ten times. V is TRBV29-1 and J is TRBJ2-5; D gene ambiguous. From germline, CDR1 is SQVTM and CDR2 ANQGSEA. V shed 4 bases and J shed 1 base, with 13 bases lying between them. The CDR3 runs to 14 residues. The CDR3 is CSVVLSGVQETQYF. DNA of the CDR3: TGCAGCGTTGTTTTGAGTGGGGTCCAAGAGACCCAGTACTTC.

This clonotype has at least ten counts. The V gene is TRBV20-1, the J gene TRBJ2-1; TRBD2 might be the D (5 bases). This CDR3 comprises 16 residues. With 3 bases removed from V and 4 bases from J, the gap between germline ends came to 19 bases. The germline gives CDR1 DFQATT, CDR2 SNEGSKA (reference sequence). The DNA of the CDR3 is TGCAGTGCTAGTCGCCTTGGGAGCGGCCTTTACAATGAGCAGTTCTTC. Its protein product is CSASRLGSGLYNEQFF.

The rearrangement links TRBV5-1 to TRBJ2-1; D is unclear. Germline V gene lookup returns CDR1 SGHRS and CDR2 YFSETQ. The CDR3 length is 13 residues. Between the trimmed V and J ends, which lost 4 bases and 6 bases, there was a span of 11 bases. The CDR3 region has the DNA TGCGCCAGCAGCCTATCGACCTTCAATGAGCAGTTCTTC. It specifies CASSLSTFNEQFF.

This chain uses TRBV7-9 with TRBJ2-2, with D uncertain. The CDR3 runs to 16 residues. V was cut by 7 bases and J by 0 bases, with 15 bases left in between. Germline V gene data show CDR1 as SEHNR and CDR2 as FQNEAQ (reference sequence). CDR3 residues: CASTRFWFANTGELFF. CDR3 in DNA: TGTGCCAGCACGAGATTTTGGTTCGCGAACACCGGGGAGCTGTTTTTT.

This clonotype was detected only a few times. The chain couples TRBV7-2 to TRBJ2-7; 10 nucleotides align to TRBD2. Per germline, CDR1 SGHTA and CDR2 FQGNSA. J lost 0 bases, V lost 0 bases, and 2 bases had no gene match. This CDR3 is 16 amino acids long. The DNA of the CDR3 is TGTGCCAGCAGCTTAGCGGCTAGCGGGAGCTCCTACGAGCAGTACTTC. This encodes CASSLAASGSSYEQYF.

Ten or more counts support this clonotype. This chain links TRBV5-1 with TRBJ2-4, with D uncertain. This CDR3 region has 14 residues. Trimming pared 7 bases from V and 0 bases from J, leaving 11 bases between. In germline, CDR1 is SGHRS, CDR2 YFSETQ. CDR3 in amino acids: CASPVRLAKNIQYF. CDR3 in DNA: TGCGCCAGCCCGGTCAGATTAGCCAAAAACATTCAGTACTTC.